This T cell receptor (beta chain) originates from a study of PD-1 blockade in classical Hodgkin lymphoma. Whole-study findings and limits: At C4D1, TCR diversity had climbed significantly for CD4+ cells, though not for CD8+ cells. Compared with healthy donors, newly diagnosed patients reportedly showed lower baseline TCR diversity.

All trial patients relapsed after autologous stem cell transplantation. Patients showed best responses of complete response, partial response or progressive disease. Assay used: immunoSEQ multiplex PCR; TCRdb lists only in-frame clones, some missing. The data show some 6,800 clones, more than 60% seen once. In the case of this clone: Its antigen is currently unknown.

This clonotype was obtained from a human donor with classical Hodgkin lymphoma. The sample consisted of peripheral blood mononuclear cells (PBMCs), taken at baseline.

The CDR3 sequence: CASSLSLSTDTQYF. CDR3 bases: TGTGCCAGCAGCTTATCCCTTTCCACAGATACGCAGTATTTT. The V and J genes are TRBV7-9 and TRBJ2-3, with D hard to call. From germline, CDR1 is SEHNR and CDR2 FQNEAQ (reference sequence). The CDR3 runs 14 residues. V lost 2 bases and J 2 bases, leaving 8 bases between the germline ends.